The rows below give T cell receptor beta chains drawn from one sample of a study of blood T cell repertoires in COVID-19. Method: immunoSEQ multiplex PCR; TCRdb's copy keeps in-frame clones and lacks some. This repertoire shows over 45,000 clones, under 90% found once; its top ten account for approximately 30%. The sample was peripheral blood. The source is a woman of 80 years or more with active or convalescent COVID-19. Both conserved end residues are part of each CDR3. The D gene is left open where the match is weak. Clone sizes are given selectively: once, few, many, or a class where the clone is expanded.

NA	few	TRBJ2-3	TRBV10-2	CASSLRGSDTQYF	TGCGCCAGCAGTCTACGGGGGAGCGATACGCAGTATTTT
TRBD1	NA	TRBJ2-5	TRBV5-1	CASSLAPAGGIQETQYF	TGCGCCAGCAGCTTGGCCCCGGCAGGGGGTATCCAAGAGACCCAGTACTTC
NA	NA	TRBJ1-6	TRBV5-1	CASSPAWESGNSPLHF	TGCGCCAGCAGCCCGGCCTGGGAGTCTGGGAATTCACCCCTCCACTTT
NA	NA	TRBJ2-3	TRBV7-9	CASSLGFASSTDTQYF	TGTGCCAGCAGCTTAGGATTTGCGTCTAGCACAGATACGCAGTATTTT
NA	NA	TRBJ1-6	TRBV2	CASSEWRTVSSPLHF	TGTGCCAGCAGTGAATGGAGGACCGTTTCTTCACCCCTCCACTTT
NA	NA	TRBJ1-5	TRBV19	CASSIAGNLGNQPQHF	TGTGCCAGTAGTATAGCAGGGAATTTGGGCAATCAGCCCCAGCATTTT
TRBD2	NA	TRBJ2-3	TRBV15	CATSPTSGGASDTQYF	TGTGCCACCAGTCCTACTAGCGGGGGGGCCTCAGATACGCAGTATTTT
TRBD1	NA	TRBJ2-1	TRBV28	CASTLDRVVLIDEQFF	TGTGCCAGCACTTTGGACAGGGTGGTCCTTATCGATGAGCAGTTCTTC
NA	once	TRBJ2-5	TRBV4-3	CASSQERQGLFEVVETQYF	TGCGCCAGCAGCCAAGAACGGCAGGGCTTGTTCGAGGTAGTTGAGACCCAGTACTTC
NA	NA	TRBJ1-2	TRBV7-9	CASSSSTMRYGYTF	TGTGCCAGCAGCTCCTCTACAATGAGGTATGGCTACACCTTC
TRBD1	NA	TRBJ1-3	TRBV5-6	CASSPLSGQGSGNTIYF	TGTGCCAGCAGCCCACTTTCGGGACAGGGATCTGGAAACACCATATATTTT
NA	NA	TRBJ1-2	TRBV2	CASSATNYGYTF	TGTGCCAGCAGTGCCACTAACTATGGCTACACCTTC
TRBD1	few	TRBJ2-1	TRBV19	CASSGRTGIYNEQFF	TGTGCCAGTAGTGGCCGGACAGGGATATACAATGAGCAGTTCTTC
TRBD1	NA	TRBJ2-3	TRBV19	CASSLQGTSTDTQYF	TGTGCCAGTAGTTTACAGGGGACCAGCACAGATACGCAGTATTTT
NA	NA	TRBJ1-2	TRBV7-2	CASSQSQGPSESGYTF	TGTGCCAGCAGCCAAAGTCAGGGGCCGTCAGAGAGTGGCTACACCTTC
TRBD1	NA	TRBJ1-2	TRBV2	CASSYGQGANGYTF	TGTGCCAGCAGCTATGGACAGGGGGCAAATGGCTACACCTTC
TRBD1	once	TRBJ1-2	TRBV9	CASSANRGAGSGYTF	TGTGCCAGCAGCGCAAACAGGGGCGCGGGGTCGGGCTACACCTTC
TRBD2	NA	TRBJ2-5	TRBV14	CASSTSGGALYTETQYF	TGTGCCAGCAGTACTAGCGGGGGGGCCTTATATACAGAGACCCAGTACTTC
NA	NA	TRBJ2-3	TRBV12-3/TRBV12-4	CASSNSPDTQYF	TGTGCCAGCAGTAATTCTCCAGATACGCAGTATTTT
TRBD1	NA	TRBJ1-5	TRBV28	CASSSSGQGTLQPQHF	TGTGCCAGCAGTTCCTCGGGACAGGGTACGTTGCAGCCCCAGCATTTT
TRBD2	NA	TRBJ2-1	TRBV9	CASSVAAGGLNEQFF	TGTGCCAGCAGCGTAGCGGCGGGGGGGCTGAATGAGCAGTTCTTC
NA	NA	TRBJ1-3	TRBV7-8	CASSFQGTGNTIYF	TGTGCCAGCAGCTTTCAGGGAACTGGAAACACCATATATTTT
NA	NA	TRBJ2-7	TRBV27	CASSLSVVSYEQYF	TGTGCCAGCAGTTTATCGGTTGTTAGCTACGAGCAGTACTTC
TRBD1	few	TRBJ1-2	TRBV2	CASLGRRQVQGGAAYGYTF	TGTGCCAGCCTGGGTCGTCGACAGGTACAAGGGGGCGCCGCCTATGGCTACACCTTC
NA	NA	TRBJ2-5	TRBV5-6	CASNYRMATQYF	TGTGCCAGCAACTACAGGATGGCTACCCAGTACTTC
NA	NA	TRBJ2-1	TRBV12-5	CASGLVSGEGNEQFF	TGTGCTAGTGGTTTGGTTAGCGGAGAGGGGAATGAGCAGTTCTTC
TRBD1	few	TRBJ1-2	TRBV19	CASTPGTGGGYTF	TGTGCCAGTACCCCCGGGACAGGGGGAGGCTACACCTTC
NA	few	TRBJ1-6	TRBV4-1	CASSQWFVQGSGNSPLHF	TGCGCCAGCAGCCAATGGTTCGTCCAGGGGAGTGGTAATTCACCCCTCCACTTT
TRBD2	NA	TRBJ2-3	TRBV9	CASSPRAGGMTDTQYF	TGTGCCAGCAGCCCTCGAGCGGGGGGGATGACAGATACGCAGTATTTT
NA	NA	TRBJ2-2	TRBV3-1/TRBV3-2	CASSRFGGRDTGELFF	TGTGCCAGCAGCCGGTTCGGTGGGCGAGACACCGGGGAGCTGTTTTTT
TRBD2	NA	TRBJ2-4	TRBV6-2/TRBV6-3	CASRYSGGANIQYF	TGTGCCAGCAGGTACAGCGGGGGGGCAAACATTCAGTACTTC
TRBD1	many	TRBJ1-5	TRBV6-2/TRBV6-3	CASSYSRRQGHQPQHF	TGTGCCAGCAGTTACTCTCGTCGACAGGGTCATCAGCCCCAGCATTTT
TRBD2	NA	TRBJ2-1	TRBV12-5	CASGLSSGGDNEQFF	TGTGCTAGTGGTTTATCTAGCGGGGGCGACAATGAGCAGTTCTTC
NA	NA	TRBJ1-1	TRBV19	CASSTTGIGTEAFF	TGTGCCAGTAGTACAACAGGGATAGGCACTGAAGCTTTCTTT
TRBD1	NA	TRBJ1-2	TRBV7-2	CASSLGPGTGERGYTF	TGTGCCAGCAGCTTAGGCCCTGGGACAGGGGAGAGGGGCTACACCTTC
TRBD1	NA	TRBJ1-2	TRBV25-1	CASSPTTGTGSGYTF	TGTGCCAGCAGTCCAACAACCGGGACAGGGTCCGGCTACACCTTC
NA	NA	TRBJ2-5	TRBV28	CASSPLLGAEPQETQYF	TGTGCCAGCAGCCCCCTCTTGGGAGCGGAGCCCCAAGAGACCCAGTACTTC
TRBD1	NA	TRBJ1-5	TRBV6-2/TRBV6-3	CASSQRGPGTGANQPQHF	TGTGCCAGCAGTCAACGCGGTCCCGGGACAGGGGCCAATCAGCCCCAGCATTTT
TRBD2	NA	TRBJ2-3	TRBV6-4	CASSATSGGADTQYF	TGTGCCAGCAGTGCGACTAGCGGGGGGGCGGATACGCAGTATTTT
TRBD1	NA	TRBJ2-7	TRBV19	CASRGQGAGSYEQYF	TGTGCCAGTAGAGGACAGGGTGCGGGGTCCTACGAGCAGTACTTC
TRBD1	few	TRBJ1-3	TRBV10-3	CAISESDRAGNTIYF	TGTGCCATCAGTGAGTCGGACAGGGCAGGAAACACCATATATTTT
NA	once	TRBJ1-2	TRBV15	CATSRGGTSDGYTF	TGTGCCACCAGCAGGGGAGGGACTTCGGATGGCTACACCTTC
TRBD1	NA	TRBJ1-1	TRBV19	CATMGRQGAPMNTEAFF	TGTGCCACCATGGGGAGGCAGGGGGCGCCGATGAACACTGAAGCTTTCTTT
NA	NA	TRBJ1-5	TRBV6-2/TRBV6-3	CASSTFGGEGNQPQHF	TGTGCCAGCAGTACCTTTGGGGGGGAGGGGAATCAGCCCCAGCATTTT
NA	NA	TRBJ2-2	TRBV5-6	CASVGPGELFF	TGTGCCAGTGTGGGCCCTGGGGAGCTGTTTTTT
NA	NA	TRBJ2-2	TRBV21-1	CASTSFLAVYTGELFF	TGTGCCAGCACCTCGTTTCTAGCGGTGTACACCGGGGAGCTGTTTTTT
NA	NA	TRBJ2-1	TRBV7-3	CASSPGGTRYNEQFF	TGTGCCAGCAGCCCGGGGGGCACCAGGTACAATGAGCAGTTCTTC